Presented here are 21 T cell receptor beta chains from one specimen sequenced in a study of T-cell memory formation after mild COVID-19. In TCRdb, the 5' RACE reads were re-called with MiXCR into one record per CDR3 protein. The sample records about 190,000 distinct CDR3 sequences, more than 25% being singletons. Source material: PBMCs or a T cell subset sorted from them (not recorded which). The receptor set was obtained from an adult woman who had mild COVID-19 (a few samples of this study predate the infection). Cell type and time point are not known.

The chain has TRBV6-5 and TRBJ1-2, with a weak D call TRBD1 (5 bases). Germline V CDR1 and CDR2: MNHEY, SVGAGI. The CDR3 totals 15 residues. V lost 6 bases, J lost 6 bases, and 20 bases lay in between. CDR3 sequence (DNA): TGTGCCAGCAGGGGACCAGTTCCCCTCCTGGATGGCTACACCTTC. This codes for CASRGPVPLLDGYTF.

This clonotype was recorded a few times. This chain links TRBV20-1 with TRBJ2-3; 8 positions agree with TRBD2. The CDR3 spans 18 residues. Germline values: CDR1 DFQATT, CDR2 SNEGSKA (reference sequence). Germline trimming cut 6 bases from V and 0 bases from J; bases unmatched to any gene: 17. The CDR3 is CSAQRPSGSLYSTDTQYF. CDR3 bases: TGCAGTGCGCAGAGGCCCAGCGGGAGTCTCTATAGCACAGATACGCAGTATTTT.

V and J are TRBV6-5 and TRBJ1-1; a possible D gene is TRBD1 (6 bases). This CDR3 has 16 residues. Germline loops: CDR1 MNHEY, CDR2 SVGAGI. V lost 5 bases and J lost 3, with 19 bases in between. The CDR3 DNA reads as TGTGCCAGCAGTCCCCGTTGGGGGCGAAGGGACACTGAAGCTTTCTTT. Its protein is CASSPRWGRRDTEAFF.

This rearrangement joins TRBV24-1 to TRBJ2-1; 12 positions match TRBD2. The germline CDR1 and CDR2 sequences are KGHDR and SFDVKD. This CDR3 spans 15 amino acids. The ends lost 12 bases at V and 0 bases at J; junction bases unmatched: 5. This CDR3 is CAFGLAGLSYNEQFF. Written as DNA, the CDR3 is TGTGCCTTTGGACTAGCGGGACTCTCCTACAATGAGCAGTTCTTC.

The chain joins TRBV7-2 to TRBJ2-1; D may match TRBD1 or TRBD2 (5 bases each). V dropped 5 bases and J dropped 6 bases, with 11 bases sitting between them. The CDR3 length is 13 residues. Germline CDR1 is SGHTA and CDR2 is FQGNSA. The CDR3 nucleotides are TGTGCCAGCAGCCTACTCGGGACCAATGAGCAGTTCTTC. The encoded protein is CASSLLGTNEQFF.

V gene TRBV20-1 combines with J gene TRBJ2-7; D not certain. Trimming shortened V by 1 base and J by 5 bases, and 18 bases separated the two germline ends. This CDR3 is 15 amino acids long. CDR1 is DFQATT and CDR2 is SNEGSKA in the germline V gene (reference sequence). The CDR3 region is CSARGRYGLFDEQYF. CDR3 sequence (DNA): TGCAGTGCTAGAGGGAGATATGGGTTATTCGACGAGCAGTACTTC.

This chain uses TRBV29-1 with TRBJ1-2, with D unclear. V was pared by 5 bases and J by 3 bases, with 13 bases between. There are 13 residues in the CDR3. Germline loops: CDR1 SQVTM, CDR2 ANQGSEA. CDR3 coding DNA: TGCAGCGTTAGGACGGTCTGGTACTATGGCTACACCTTC. Its protein product is CSVRTVWYYGYTF.

This clonotype has more than one count but fewer than ten. The V and J genes are TRBV7-8 and TRBJ2-5; 8 bases agree with TRBD2. V trimming: 5 bases; J trimming: 5 bases; junction bases outside the gene matches: 13. Looked up from germline, CDR1 is SGHVS and CDR2 is FQNEAQ. The CDR3 length is 16 residues. CDR3 sequence (DNA): TGTGCCAGCAGCGAGAGGATAGCGGGAAATCGCGAGACCCAGTACTTC. Its translation: CASSERIAGNRETQYF.

V is TRBV24-1 and J is TRBJ2-2; maybe TRBD2 (6 bases). The CDR3 runs 16 residues. Germline V gives CDR1 KGHDR, CDR2 SFDVKD. The V end lost 3 bases, the J end lost 5 bases, and 15 bases lay between the germline ends. CDR3 region: CATSDAWVAGTGELFF. For the CDR3, the DNA is TGTGCCACCAGTGATGCCTGGGTCGCGGGGACCGGGGAGCTGTTTTTT.

This clonotype has a count of ten or more. V gene TRBV12-3 or TRBV12-4 combines with J gene TRBJ2-3; D is ambiguous. This CDR3 has 12 amino acids. V gave up 2 bases and J gave up 4 bases, with 4 bases separating them. The CDR3 here is CASSLLADTQYF. In nucleotides, the CDR3 is TGTGCCAGCAGTTTACTAGCAGATACGCAGTATTTT.

This clonotype was counted a few times. V is TRBV27 and J is TRBJ1-6; D uncertain. This CDR3 spans 13 amino acids. V lost 2 bases to trimming and J lost 12 bases, with 11 bases between them. The germline gives CDR1 MNHEY, CDR2 SMNVEV (reference sequence). The CDR3 loop reads CASSLTGGLPLHF. CDR3 DNA: TGTGCCAGCAGTTTAACGGGCGGCCTACCCCTCCACTTT.

The CDR3 loop is CASSLPSHQGPAFF. The DNA of the CDR3 is TGTGCCAGCAGTTTACCCTCCCACCAAGGACCAGCTTTCTTT. The chain combines TRBV12-3 or TRBV12-4 with TRBJ1-1; D gene uncertain. V lost 2 bases to trimming and J lost 10 bases, with 17 bases between them. The CDR3 consists of 14 residues.

This clonotype was counted only a few times. J is TRBJ2-1 and V is TRBV12-5; D gene uncertain. There are 19 residues in the CDR3. V was trimmed by 0 bases and J by 4 bases, leaving 22 bases between them. Germline V CDR1 and CDR2: LGHNT, FRNRAP. CDR3 region: CASGLVQAISDGPYNEQFF. As DNA, the CDR3 is TGTGCTAGTGGTTTGGTTCAGGCAATCTCAGACGGACCGTACAATGAGCAGTTCTTC. Complete variable domain (other parts from reference TRBV12-5 and TRBJ2-1): DARVTQTPRHKVTEMGQEVTMRCQPILGHNTVFWYRQTMMQGLELLAYFRNRAPLDDSGMPKDRFSAEMPDATLATLKIQPSEPRDSAVYFCASGLVQAISDGPYNEQFFGPGTRLTVL.

This clonotype came up a few times. The chain carries TRBV3-1 and TRBJ1-1; D may be TRBD1 (5 bases). V was shortened by 0 bases and J by 1 base, with 9 bases between the two germline ends. CDR1 is LGHDT, CDR2 YNNKEL, per germline (reference sequence). The CDR3 is 15 amino acids. The CDR3 DNA reads TGTGCCAGCAGCCAAGACCAGGGAGGGAACACTGAAGCTTTCTTT. Translated: CASSQDQGGNTEAFF.

This clonotype was counted only a few times. The chain uses TRBV29-1 and TRBJ2-5, with D possibly matching TRBD2 (6 bases). Germline CDR1 and CDR2: SQVTM and ANQGSEA. The CDR3 length is 14 residues. V lost 5 bases to trimming and J lost 2 bases, with 15 bases between them. This CDR3 reads CSVIPRRVQETQYF. CDR3 in DNA: TGCAGCGTTATCCCCCGGAGGGTGCAAGAGACCCAGTACTTC.

There are a few counts of this clonotype. The chain joins TRBV4-3 to TRBJ2-1; 8 nucleotides match TRBD2. J was trimmed by 9 bases and V by 5 bases; bases with no gene match: 6. The CDR3 covers 13 residues. Germline V lookup: CDR1 LGHNA, CDR2 YSLEER. The CDR3 here is CASSFEREREQFF. DNA of the CDR3: TGCGCCAGCAGCTTCGAGCGGGAGCGTGAGCAGTTCTTC.

The chain employs TRBV10-3 and TRBJ1-1, with D unclear. Trimming took off 2 bases at V and 3 bases at J, with 7 bases between the two ends. The CDR3 runs 13 residues. Germline values: CDR1 ENHRY, CDR2 SYGVKD. CDR3 residues: CAISEGVDTEAFF. As DNA, the CDR3 is TGTGCCATCAGTGAGGGGGTCGACACTGAAGCTTTCTTT.

This rearrangement joins TRBV7-9 to TRBJ2-7; a weak D match, TRBD2 (6 bases). Germline CDR1 and CDR2: SEHNR and FQNEAQ (reference sequence). Trimming pared 5 bases from V and 0 bases from J, leaving 14 bases between. This CDR3 is built from 15 residues. The CDR3 bases are TGTGCCAGCAGCCCAGAGGTGGGGGGCTCCTACGAGCAGTACTTC. Its protein is CASSPEVGGSYEQYF.

This clonotype showed up just a few times. The rearrangement joins TRBV6-5 to TRBJ2-3, with a possible D match to TRBD2 (6 bases). The CDR3 covers 16 residues. The germline gives CDR1 MNHEY, CDR2 SVGAGI. V was shortened by 8 bases and J by 4 bases, with 22 bases between the two germline ends. CDR3 amino acids: CASVPYKSQRADTQYF. CDR3 sequence (DNA): TGTGCCAGCGTTCCTTACAAGAGCCAGCGGGCAGATACGCAGTATTTT.

The V call is TRBV29-1, the J call TRBJ1-2; D is ambiguous. Trimming shortened V by 7 bases and J by 8 bases, and 8 bases separated the two germline ends. This CDR3 is 9 amino acids long. Germline V CDR1 and CDR2: SQVTM, ANQGSEA. The DNA for the CDR3 is TGCAGCGACTTCGAGGGCTACACCTTC. Its translation is CSDFEGYTF.

This clonotype has just a few counts. The CDR3 DNA reads TGTGCCACCAGTGATGAGAGCGGGCCCCAGGGAAACATTCAGTACTTC. It yields the protein CATSDESGPQGNIQYF. V is TRBV24-1 and J is TRBJ2-4, with TRBD2 as a possible D gene (6 bases). CDR3 length: 16 amino acids. Germline V gene sequence: CDR1 KGHDR, CDR2 SFDVKD. V dropped 3 bases and J dropped 6 bases, with 17 bases sitting between them.